This TCR beta chain is from a study of Ad26.COV2.S vaccination and SARS-CoV-2 variants. This clone was picked up one time. Its antigen is undetermined. Documented treatment: around 19 received Ad26.COV2.S at low or high dose, single or two shots; about five received placebo; per-sample allocation not given. Vaccine and placebo recipients were sampled on day 63 after the first injection. The CDR3 extends over 15 amino acids. Between the trimmed V and J ends, which lost 4 bases and 3 bases, there was a span of 15 bases. Germline assignment: CDR1 SGHAT and CDR2 FQDESV (reference sequence). Regarding the study as a whole: Non-spike TCR breadth showed similarity between vaccine and placebo recipients.

Assay: immunoSEQ multiplex PCR; the TCRdb copy retains only in-frame clones and omits some. The data hold around 270,000 clones, with around 90% observed a single time. Sequenced material: peripheral blood, taken in a trial of Ad26.COV2.S vaccine versus placebo. The chain links TRBV11-1 to TRBJ2-5, with a weak D call TRBD2 (5 bases). The receptor's source is a person between 18 and 65 years old who received the Ad26.COV2.S COVID-19 vaccine or a placebo. The CDR3 DNA sequence: TGTGCCAGCAGCTACCCGGGAACTGGGAAAGAGACCCAGTACTTC. This translates into CASSYPGTGKETQYF.